The 11 T cell receptor beta chains below come from one sample, sequenced in a study of Tregs in tolerant kidney transplant recipients. Generated by immunoSEQ multiplex PCR, the TCRdb table keeps only in-frame clones and is missing some. This listing includes roughly 1,600 clones. FACS sorting followed a roughly six-day coculture of CFSE-labeled recipient PBMCs with irradiated graft donor PBMCs. No antigen has been identified for these receptors. The sample in question was CD4+ T cells from blood cultured with allogeneic cells, obtained before the transplant. All receptors come from a human patient who received a combined kidney and bone marrow transplant.

Comment on this clone: The read ends 3 residues before the CDR3 terminus; that terminus is restored from the germline J gene. This chain links TRBV20-1 with TRBJ2-7; 8 bases map to TRBD1. V shed 3 bases and J 4 bases; nucleotides not matched to a gene: 8. Germline CDR1 is DFQATT and CDR2 is SNEGSKA (reference sequence). The CDR3 totals 14 residues. Partial CDR3 DNA: TGCAGTGCTAGCATCCCCCAGGGGGCTTACGAG. The encoded protein is CSASIPQGAYE. The complete CDR3 reads CSASIPQGAYEQYF.

In regard to this clone: The CDR3 goes on 3 residues after the read ends, and that part is filled in from the germline J gene. The chain carries TRBV7-2 and TRBJ1-5; the D gene is possibly TRBD1 (5 bases). V lost 8 bases and J 4 bases, leaving 12 bases between the germline ends. This CDR3 contains 13 residues. Looked up from germline, CDR1 is SGHTA and CDR2 is FQGNSA. The sequenced part of the CDR3 DNA is TGTGCCAGCTGCGTCAGGGCGAATCAGCCC. Amino acids: CASCVRANQP. The CDR3 reads in full as CASCVRANQPQHF.

This clone is labeled medium-sized based on frequency. The DNA ends 3 residues before the CDR3 does, and the rest of the CDR3 is filled in from the germline J gene. The chain is built from TRBV5-1 and TRBJ1-2; D remains ambiguous. Per germline, CDR1 SGHRS and CDR2 YFSETQ. V gave up 2 bases and J gave up 2 bases, with 7 bases separating them. This CDR3 region has 13 residues. The CDR3 reads CASSFGGNYGYTF. The DNA read from the CDR3 is TGCGCCAGCAGCTTTGGCGGCAACTATGGC.

In regard to this clone: The read finishes 3 residues shy of the CDR3 end, and the germline J gene is used to complete it. The chain employs TRBV19 and TRBJ1-3; perhaps TRBD1 as D (6 bases). This CDR3 contains 15 residues. Germline-derived CDR1 and CDR2 are LNHDA and SQIVND (reference sequence). Between the trimmed V and J ends, which lost 5 bases and 0 bases, there was a span of 11 bases. The part of the CDR3 DNA that was read is TGTGCCAGTAGTCTACGACAGGTCTCTGGAAACACC. This translates into CASSLRQVSGNT. In full, the CDR3 reads CASSLRQVSGNTIYF. The full variable domain, completed using reference TRBV19 and TRBJ1-3, is DGGITQSPKYLFRKEGQNVTLSCEQNLNHDAMYWYRQDPGQGLRLIYYSQIVNDFQKGDIAEGYSVSREKKESFPLTVTSAQKNPTAFYLCASSLRQVSGNTIYFGEGSWLTVV.

This clone is classed as medium-sized (0.01 to 0.1%) by frequency. The observed sequence ends 3 residues before the CDR3 terminus, with the missing tail filled in from the germline J gene. This chain links TRBV12-3 or TRBV12-4 with TRBJ2-4, with D maybe TRBD1 (5 bases). The CDR3 is 15 amino acids. V shed 2 bases and J shed 2 bases, with 10 bases lying between them. CDR3 bases read: TGTGCCAGCAGTTTACAAGGGGATCCCAAAAACATT. Protein product: CASSLQGDPKNI. The CDR3 as a whole reads CASSLQGDPKNIQYF.

In terms of frequency, this clone is medium-sized. Incomplete CDR3 DNA: TGTGCCAGCAGTCCATTCGGGTCCACGGGTGGC. Residues: CASSPFGSTGG. The whole CDR3 is CASSPFGSTGGYTF. The chain uses TRBV11-2 and TRBJ1-2; D ambiguous. The CDR3 end lies 3 residues beyond the end of the read and is filled in from the germline J gene. The germline V and J ends were trimmed by 6 bases and 7 bases, with 18 bases remaining between them. Germline V lookup: CDR1 SGHAT, CDR2 FQNNGV. The CDR3 has 14 amino acids.

Judged by frequency, this clone is medium-sized. Read coverage stops 3 residues before the CDR3 terminus; the germline J gene supplies the remainder. The chain joins TRBV2 to TRBJ1-1, with unresolved D. Germline CDR1 is SNHLY and CDR2 is FYNNEI. The CDR3 runs to 14 residues. V gave up 5 bases and J gave up 4 bases, with 14 bases separating them. The CDR3 DNA, read in part, is TGTGCCAGCAGTCTTAGACCGGGTGGCACTGAA. It translates to CASSLRPGGTE. The full CDR3 protein reads CASSLRPGGTEAFF.

Concerning this clone: The CDR3 goes on 3 residues after the read ends, and that part is filled in from the germline J gene. V usage is TRBV5-1 and J usage is TRBJ1-2; TRBD1 might be the D (6 bases). The CDR3 sequence is 16 residues long. Germline V CDR1 and CDR2: SGHRS, YFSETQ. The CDR3 here is CASSSDRQAVTDTYTF. Incomplete CDR3 DNA: TGCGCCAGCAGCTCAGACAGGCAAGCGGTCACAGATACG.

As concerns this clone: The read ends 3 residues shy of where the CDR3 ends; the end is completed using the germline J gene. V gene TRBV5-5 combines with J gene TRBJ1-1; D is possibly TRBD1 (5 bases). Germline-derived CDR1 and CDR2 are SGHKS and YYEKEE (reference sequence). The CDR3 is made up of 14 amino acids. V was pared by 4 bases and J by 1 base, with 11 bases between. CDR3 loop: CASSQGVTNTEAFF. The part of the CDR3 DNA that was read is TGTGCCAGCAGCCAAGGGGTCACGAACACTGAA.

By frequency, this clone is medium-sized. The CDR3 extends 3 residues past the end of the read, so its final part is completed from the germline J gene. This chain joins TRBV7-2 and TRBJ1-2; 9 bases line up with TRBD1. J lost 2 bases, V lost 5 bases, and 3 bases had no gene match. The CDR3 covers 14 residues. Germline V lookup: CDR1 SGHTA, CDR2 FQGNSA. The CDR3 DNA, read in part, is TGTGCCAGCAGCCACGGACAGGGGAACTATGGC. Encoded protein: CASSHGQGNYG. The CDR3 in full is CASSHGQGNYGYTF.

This clone ranks as medium-sized in terms of frequency. The read comes to an end 3 residues before the CDR3 does, leaving the germline J gene to fill in the end. The rearrangement links TRBV20-1 to TRBJ2-6; 9 positions match TRBD1. CDR1 DFQATT and CDR2 SNEGSKA come from the germline V gene (reference sequence). J lost 2 bases, V lost 1 base, and 0 bases had no gene match. The CDR3 is 15 amino acids. The CDR3 reads CSARGTGAGANVLTF. CDR3 DNA (partial): TGCAGTGCTAGAGGGACAGGGGCTGGGGCCAACGTC.